This T cell receptor beta chain came from a study of shared clonotypes between healthy human individuals. As defined, naive CD8 cells were CD45RO-negative and positively selected for CCR7, with terminally differentiated effector memory CD45RA+ cells excluded. There are 16 residues in the CDR3. Germline CDR1 reads SGHRS; CDR2 reads YFSETQ. Trimming cost V 4 bases and J 0 bases, with 14 bases left between them. Investigators spread the genomic DNA of each subset evenly over several immunoSEQ plates. TCRdb's copy holds only in-frame clones and misses some; the assay was immunoSEQ multiplex PCR. Among roughly 2.1 million clones listed, more than 85% were seen once.

This TCR was sampled from a man aged 18 to 30 in good health. Some clones in this sample may be carry-over from other donors' samples. The chain links TRBV5-1 to TRBJ2-4, with D unresolved. Sequencing was done on a sample of naive CD8+ T cells from PBMCs. The CDR3 protein is CASSHGYELAKNIQYF. The CDR3 DNA is TGCGCCAGCAGCCACGGCTACGAACTAGCCAAAAACATTCAGTACTTC.